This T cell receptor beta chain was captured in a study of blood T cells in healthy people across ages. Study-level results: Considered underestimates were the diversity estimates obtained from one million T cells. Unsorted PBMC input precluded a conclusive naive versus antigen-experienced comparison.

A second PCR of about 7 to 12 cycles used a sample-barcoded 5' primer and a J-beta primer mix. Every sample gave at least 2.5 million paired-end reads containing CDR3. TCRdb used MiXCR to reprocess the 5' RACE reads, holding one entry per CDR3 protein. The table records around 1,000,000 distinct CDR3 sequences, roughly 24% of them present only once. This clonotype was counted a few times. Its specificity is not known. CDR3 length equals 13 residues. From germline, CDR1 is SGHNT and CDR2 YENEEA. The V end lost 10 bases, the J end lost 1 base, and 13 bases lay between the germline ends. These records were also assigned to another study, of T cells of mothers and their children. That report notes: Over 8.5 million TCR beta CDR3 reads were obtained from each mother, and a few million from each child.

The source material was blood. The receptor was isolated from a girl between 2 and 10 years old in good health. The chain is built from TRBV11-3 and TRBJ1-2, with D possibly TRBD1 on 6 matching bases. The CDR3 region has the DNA TGTGCCATCCAGGGGACGTTTAACTATGGCTACACCTTC. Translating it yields CAIQGTFNYGYTF.